This T cell receptor beta chain was obtained from a study of blood T cell repertoires in COVID-19. Study-wide context: Material from acute and convalescent COVID-19 was sourced from the United States, Italy and Spain. From T cells, B-cell-depleted T cells, or PBMCs came the material, which was cDNA or gDNA.

A Seattle source enrolled patients during active infection and followed them longitudinally. Trimming at V came to 4 bases and at J to 6 bases, leaving 5 bases not matched to a gene. The CDR3 consists of 13 residues. CDR1 and CDR2 (germline): WNHNN, SYGVQD (reference sequence). In the authors' methods: Nucleated cell counts were estimated from reference gene primer amplification. TCRdb's table, derived via immunoSEQ multiplex PCR, lists solely in-frame clones and lacks some. V, J and clone size are those of that table, while D and trimming were read from the DNA. The sample carries 95,000 to 150,000 clones, more than 85% recorded once.

This TCR was recovered from a man in his forties or fifties with COVID-19, enrolled during active disease. Material for sequencing was peripheral blood. The chain combines TRBV10-1 with TRBJ1-1, with 7 bases that match TRBD1. For the CDR3, the DNA is TGCGCCAGCAGTGGACAGGGAAAGGCTGAAGCTTTCTTT. It yields the protein CASSGQGKAEAFF.